This TCR beta chain was sequenced for a study of tumor-infiltrating lymphocytes in primary liver carcinoma. Co-extraction of RNA and DNA was performed on about 19-32 mg of unsorted bulk tissue. CDR3 length: 16 amino acids. Germline loops: CDR1 SGHKS, CDR2 YYEKEE (reference sequence). Total RNA amounting to 500 ng was the source from which TCR beta cDNA was made with a constant-region primer. TCR beta libraries came from three nested multiplex PCR rounds using slightly modified ARM-PCR. The study ran its first two PCR rounds for roughly 10 cycles each, using TRBV1-TRBV30 forward primers and a C-beta reverse primer. TCRdb re-analysed the multiplex PCR reads in MiXCR, keeping a single row per CDR3 protein. The data contain more than 30,000 distinct CDR3 sequences, about 79% of them singletons. Comments on this clonotype: The junction and the germline gene differ at one end; a read error may be behind it.

The gene calls are TRBV5-5 and TRBJ2-7; perhaps D is TRBD1 or TRBD2 (6 bases each). The sequenced sample was liver tumor tissue from sampling region 5. Stated subset: tumor region T5, tumor centre. The sequence was obtained from a man aged 35 to 55 with primary liver carcinoma and hepatitis B virus infection. CDR3 nucleotide sequence: TGTGCCAGCAGTTATTCCCCCCACAGGGACTCCTACGAGCATTACTTC. Translated: CASSYSPHRDSYEHYF. Variable domain in full (rest from reference TRBV5-5 and TRBJ2-7): DAGVTQSPTHLIKTRGQQVTLRCSPISGHKSVSWYQQVLGQGPQFIFQYYEKEERGRGNFPDRFSARQFPNYSSELNVNALLLGDSALYLCASSYSPHRDSYEHYFGPGTRLTVT.